This T cell receptor beta chain was identified during a study of blood T cell repertoires in COVID-19. Study in general: COVID-19 samples, acute and convalescent, were from the United States, Italy and Spain.

The CDR3 consists of 16 residues. Germline CDR1 reads KGHSH; CDR2 reads LQKENI. V dropped 6 bases and J dropped 4 bases, with 18 bases sitting between them. As handled by the study authors: Amplification of reference gene primers was used by the study to estimate nucleated cell counts. Some clones are missing from TCRdb's copy, which holds only in-frame ones; the method was immunoSEQ multiplex PCR. D and trimming come from the DNA, and the V and J calls and clone size come from that table. The sample holds about 200,000 clones, 85% to 90% seen once. The material sequenced was peripheral blood. The chain combines TRBV18 with TRBJ1-4; D remains ambiguous. The TCR comes from a man aged 80 or over with acute or convalescent COVID-19. CDR3 region: CASSPDGSLINEKLFF. CDR3 nucleotides: TGTGCCAGCTCGCCTGACGGGTCTCTAATTAATGAAAAACTGTTTTTT.